These T cell receptor beta chains were read from a single sample in a study of early T cells in non-severe SARS-CoV-2 infection. One entry per CDR3 protein results from TCRdb running MiXCR on the 5' RACE reads. The sample lists about 56,000 distinct CDR3 sequences, roughly 12% seen once, with roughly 3.1% in the top ten. Specimen: whole blood. Receptors originate from an adult who was a healthcare worker with PCR-confirmed SARS-CoV-2 infection or an uninfected control (not recorded which). Both conserved end residues are part of each CDR3. A D gene is named only where the DNA matches it firmly. Not every row has a clone size; where given, it reads once, few, many or a size class.

- | TRBJ1-1 | few | TRBV15 | TGTGCCACCAGCTGGACCCTAGAGAACACTGAAGCTTTCTTT | CATSWTLENTEAFF
TRBD1 | TRBJ1-2 | - | TRBV12-3/TRBV12-4 | TGTGCCAGCAGGATCGGACAGGGGACGAAAGGCTACACCTTC | CASRIGQGTKGYTF
- | TRBJ1-1 | many | TRBV7-9 | TGTGCCAGCAGCTTAGAGTATACTGAAGCTTTCTTT | CASSLEYTEAFF
- | TRBJ2-7 | - | TRBV3-1 | TGTGCCAGCAGCCAATTCGGCCCTGGGAACGAGCAGTACTTC | CASSQFGPGNEQYF
- | TRBJ1-4 | - | TRBV6-5 | TGTGCCAGCAGTTACTCGAGCCCGGCAATAAGTGAAAAACTGATTTTT | CASSYSSPAISEKLIF
- | TRBJ2-3 | - | TRBV10-3 | TGTGCCATCAGTGGGCCCGACCCGGGGGATACGCAGTATTTT | CAISGPDPGDTQYF
- | TRBJ1-6 | - | TRBV20-1 | TGCAGTGCTAGAGAATGGCGCATTACGGACGCCTATAATTCACCCCTCCACTTT | CSAREWRITDAYNSPLHF
TRBD2 | TRBJ2-2 | many | TRBV12-5 | TGTGCTAGTGGTTTGATCCCGGGACTAGCGTTTACCGGGGAGCTGTTTTTT | CASGLIPGLAFTGELFF
- | TRBJ2-4 | many | TRBV28 | TGTGCCAGCAGTTCCCCCACCGGCGGGCTAGCCAAAAACATTCAGTACTTC | CASSSPTGGLAKNIQYF
TRBD1 | TRBJ1-5 | few | TRBV10-3 | TGTGCCTCGAGCGGACAGGGTGGCAATCAGCCCCAGCATTTT | CASSGQGGNQPQHF
- | TRBJ2-7 | many | TRBV7-9 | TGTGCCAGCAGCCCCCAGAACTCCCTCGGATTTAGGGAGCAGTACTTC | CASSPQNSLGFREQYF
- | TRBJ2-2 | many | TRBV11-2 | TGTGCCAGCACCCCAGGGTCGAGGTTGGCCGGGGAGCTGTTTTTT | CASTPGSRLAGELFF
TRBD1 | TRBJ1-2 | few | TRBV5-1 | TGCGCCAGCAGCTTCACAGGGGACTATGGCTACACCTTC | CASSFTGDYGYTF
TRBD2 | TRBJ2-4 | many | TRBV2 | TGTGCCAGCAGTGGAGGGCTAGCGGGGACAACTAAAGCCAAAAACATTCAGTACTTC | CASSGGLAGTTKAKNIQYF
TRBD1 | TRBJ2-2 | - | TRBV5-1 | TGCGCCAGCAGCCCCGGGACAGGTTTCGCTACCGGGGAGCTGTTTTTT | CASSPGTGFATGELFF
TRBD2 | TRBJ2-4 | - | TRBV3-1 | TGTGCCAGAAGCCAGGGCGGGAGGGCCCCCGGAGACAAAAACATTCAGTACTTC | CARSQGGRAPGDKNIQYF
- | TRBJ2-7 | many | TRBV11-2 | TGTGCCAGCAGCCTAGGACAGACAACCTCCTACGAGCAGTACTTC | CASSLGQTTSYEQYF
- | TRBJ2-1 | many | TRBV7-9 | TGTGCCAGCAGCTCGAACCGGGCAAACTCCTACAATGAGCAGTTCTTC | CASSSNRANSYNEQFF
TRBD1 | TRBJ2-7 | many | TRBV18 | TGTGCCAGCTCACCAGTAGGGGGGACAGGGGCCTACGAGCAGTACTTC | CASSPVGGTGAYEQYF
- | TRBJ1-2 | many | TRBV19 | TGTGCCAGTAGTATAGCACCAGTCGACTATGGCTACACCTTC | CASSIAPVDYGYTF